These T cell receptor beta chains were read from a single sample in a study of T-cell reconstitution after alpha-beta-depleted transplantation in children. TCRdb passed the PCR reads through MiXCR, listing each CDR3 protein once. This table has about 240,000 distinct CDR3 sequences, about a quarter appearing once. The sample was PBMCs, taken before TCRalphabeta/CD19-depleted stem cell transplant. The receptors here all came from a girl aged 2 to 10 with Fanconi anemia, due to receive a stem cell transplant. Both conserved end residues are part of each CDR3. D genes are given only for firm matches. The size entry is marked missing in some rows and otherwise reads once, few, many or a size class.

many	TRBV29-1	TRBJ2-7	TRBD2	CSVEPSGTHYEQYF	TGCAGCGTTGAACCTAGCGGGACCCACTACGAGCAGTACTTC
many	TRBV29-1	TRBJ2-7	.	CSVEGLGLSYEQYF	TGCAGCGTTGAGGGGCTGGGGCTCTCCTACGAGCAGTACTTC
once	TRBV2	TRBJ2-7	.	CASRDRRLGYEQYF	TGTGCCAGCAGAGACAGGAGACTCGGGTACGAGCAGTACTTC
many	TRBV12-3/TRBV12-4	TRBJ1-2	.	CASSYRNYGYTF	TGTGCCAGCAGTTATCGCAACTATGGCTACACCTTC
many	TRBV5-1	TRBJ1-1	TRBD1	CASSGSGQGNTEAFF	TGCGCCAGCAGCGGATCCGGACAGGGGAACACTGAAGCTTTCTTT
.	TRBV29-1	TRBJ1-1	.	CSVDDKSLMNTEAFF	TGCAGCGTCGATGACAAATCCTTGATGAACACTGAAGCTTTCTTT
many	TRBV7-2	TRBJ2-7	.	CASSLRGYEQYF	TGTGCCAGCAGCTTGCGGGGTTACGAGCAGTACTTC
.	TRBV7-3	TRBJ2-5	.	CASSLTPTGWETQYF	TGTGCCAGCAGCTTAACCCCGACAGGCTGGGAGACCCAGTACTTC
many	TRBV7-2	TRBJ2-7	.	CASSLSLTYEQYF	TGTGCCAGCAGCTTATCTCTGACCTACGAGCAGTACTTC
.	TRBV18	TRBJ2-7	.	CASSPPGAGSYEQYF	TGTGCCAGCTCACCACCCGGGGCAGGGTCATACGAGCAGTACTTC
many	TRBV4-2	TRBJ2-5	TRBD2	CASSQGGGGETQYF	TGTGCCAGCAGCCAAGGGGGGGGAGGAGAGACCCAGTACTTC
.	TRBV5-1	TRBJ2-7	.	CASRRTDQPIYEQYF	TGCGCCAGCAGGCGGACGGACCAACCGATATACGAGCAGTACTTC
many	TRBV7-9	TRBJ2-6	.	CASSRTEVPSGANVLTF	TGTGCCAGCAGCCGCACCGAAGTTCCCTCTGGGGCCAACGTCCTGACTTTC
many	TRBV5-1	TRBJ2-3	.	CASSFAGGRADTQYF	TGCGCCAGCAGCTTTGCCGGGGGGCGGGCAGATACGCAGTATTTT
many	TRBV29-1	TRBJ2-7	.	CSVEFIRGLSYEQYF	TGCAGCGTTGAATTTATTAGGGGCTTATCCTACGAGCAGTACTTC
few	TRBV7-6	TRBJ2-7	.	CASRSNIDEQYF	TGTGCCAGCAGGAGCAACATCGACGAGCAGTACTTC
many	TRBV7-2	TRBJ2-7	TRBD2	CASSLMRLAPSSYEQYF	TGTGCCAGCAGCTTAATGCGACTAGCGCCGAGCTCCTACGAGCAGTACTTC
few	TRBV5-1	TRBJ1-2	.	CASSLYGDDVPNYGYTF	TGCGCCAGCAGCTTGTACGGGGACGACGTCCCTAACTATGGCTACACCTTC
many	TRBV29-1	TRBJ2-5	.	CSTRQSPSQETQYF	TGCAGCACCAGACAGTCTCCCAGTCAAGAGACCCAGTACTTC
.	TRBV20-1	TRBJ2-5	TRBD1	CSATPGQGASPSQETQYF	TGCAGTGCTACACCTGGACAGGGGGCGTCTCCCTCTCAAGAGACCCAGTACTTC
.	TRBV4-2	TRBJ2-7	.	CASSREGTASSYEQYF	TGTGCCAGCAGCCGAGAGGGGACCGCCAGCTCCTACGAGCAGTACTTC
many	TRBV7-9	TRBJ2-5	.	CASSLGTGTQYF	TGTGCCAGCAGCTTAGGAACAGGGACCCAGTACTTC
once	TRBV29-1	TRBJ2-2	.	CSVRPGWGTGELFF	TGCAGCGTTAGGCCGGGGTGGGGCACCGGGGAGCTGTTTTTT
.	TRBV18	TRBJ2-7	TRBD2	CASSPAGAYEQYF	TGTGCCAGCTCACCAGCGGGGGCCTACGAGCAGTACTTC
many	TRBV6-6	TRBJ2-5	.	CASSYGGETQYF	TGTGCCAGCAGTTACGGCGGCGAGACCCAGTACTTC
few	TRBV20-1	TRBJ2-7	TRBD2	CSARGAPGLAWREQYF	TGCAGTGCTAGAGGGGCACCGGGACTAGCGTGGAGGGAGCAGTACTTC
many	TRBV20-1	TRBJ2-5	.	CSAWRWGAGETQYF	TGCAGTGCTTGGAGGTGGGGGGCCGGGGAGACCCAGTACTTC
few	TRBV29-1	TRBJ1-4	.	CSVEGGREKLFF	TGCAGCGTTGAAGGGGGACGTGAAAAACTGTTTTTT
many	TRBV12-3/TRBV12-4	TRBJ2-7	.	CASSFIGGYEQYF	TGTGCCAGCAGTTTCATCGGGGGTTACGAGCAGTACTTC
many	TRBV12-3/TRBV12-4	TRBJ1-4	.	CASSKGANEKLFF	TGTGCCAGCTCTAAGGGAGCTAATGAAAAACTGTTTTTT
many	TRBV12-3/TRBV12-4	TRBJ2-7	.	CASSLQLPGGEQYF	TGTGCCAGCAGTTTACAATTGCCCGGTGGTGAGCAGTACTTC
many	TRBV25-1	TRBJ2-4	TRBD2	CASSEYLGAGGTKNIQYF	TGTGCCAGCAGTGAATACTTAGGAGCGGGGGGGACAAAAAACATTCAGTACTTC
.	TRBV4-1	TRBJ2-7	TRBD1	CASSRGTGNYEQYF	TGCGCCAGCAGCCGGGGGACAGGAAACTACGAGCAGTACTTC
.	TRBV20-1	TRBJ1-5	.	CSATPGDQPQHF	TGCAGTGCTACCCCGGGGGATCAGCCCCAGCATTTT
many	TRBV6-6	TRBJ2-7	.	CASGIGDEQYF	TGTGCCAGCGGGATAGGAGACGAGCAGTACTTC
.	TRBV7-2	TRBJ2-1	TRBD2	CASSFPSGVWDEQFF	TGTGCCAGCAGCTTCCCTAGCGGGGTTTGGGATGAGCAGTTCTTC
many	TRBV12-3/TRBV12-4	TRBJ2-2	.	CASRFTGSGELFF	TGTGCCAGCAGATTTACCGGGTCCGGGGAGCTGTTTTTT
few	TRBV29-1	TRBJ2-7	TRBD1	CSVAPGGVSRSDEQYF	TGCAGCGTTGCCCCAGGGGGCGTTTCCCGATCGGACGAGCAGTACTTC
.	TRBV20-1	TRBJ2-3	.	CSATGGTTDTQYF	TGCAGTGCCACGGGCGGTACAACAGATACGCAGTATTTT
few	TRBV29-1	TRBJ2-5	.	CSVEDLSEGGDF	TGCAGCGTTGAAGATCTATCAGAGGGGGGAGACTTC
.	TRBV4-2	TRBJ2-7	.	CASSQGSEGSYEQYF	TGTGCCAGCAGCCAAGGTTCTGAGGGGTCGTACGAGCAGTACTTC
.	TRBV12-3/TRBV12-4	TRBJ2-1	.	CASSLRVAERGNEQFF	TGTGCCAGCAGTTTGCGTGTAGCAGAGAGGGGCAATGAGCAGTTCTTC